This T cell receptor beta chain was sequenced in a study of T and B cells in COVID-19 patients. Overall study: COVID-19 patients gave peripheral blood either during active infection or after recovery.

The germline CDR1 and CDR2 sequences are DFQATT and SNEGSKA (reference sequence). Deletions cut 5 bases from V and 2 bases from J, with 16 bases between. This CDR3 is 15 amino acids long. From blood, about 240-550 ng of genomic DNA served as TRB template. Multiplex PCR with BIOMED2 TRB-A/B primer pools amplified TRB rearrangements. TCRdb re-called the multiplex PCR reads through MiXCR, storing one row per CDR3 protein. The table shows 13,000 or so distinct CDR3 sequences, with roughly 30% occurring only once. Specimen: blood. J is TRBJ1-5 and V is TRBV20-1; D remains unclear. The source of this sequence is a human donor who had recovered from COVID-19. CDR3 loop: CSARHAPGGNQPQHF. CDR3 nucleotide sequence: TGCAGTGCTCGACATGCACCCGGGGGCAATCAGCCCCAGCATTTT.